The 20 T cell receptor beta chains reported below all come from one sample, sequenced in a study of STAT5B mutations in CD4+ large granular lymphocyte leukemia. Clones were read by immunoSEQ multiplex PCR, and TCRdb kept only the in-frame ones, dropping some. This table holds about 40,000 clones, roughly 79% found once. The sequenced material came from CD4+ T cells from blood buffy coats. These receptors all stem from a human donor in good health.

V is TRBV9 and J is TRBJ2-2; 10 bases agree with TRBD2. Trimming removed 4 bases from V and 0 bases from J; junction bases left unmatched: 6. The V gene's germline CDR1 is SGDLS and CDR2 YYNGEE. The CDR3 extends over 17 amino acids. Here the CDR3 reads CASSSRSGGTNTGELFF. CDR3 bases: TGTGCCAGCAGCTCCCGTAGCGGGGGGACGAACACCGGGGAGCTGTTTTTT.

CDR3 sequence (DNA): TGTGCCAGCAGCTTGGGAGGGGACTTAGCCAAAAACATTCAGTACTTC. It specifies CASSLGGDLAKNIQYF. This chain joins TRBV5-4 and TRBJ2-4; the D gene is possibly TRBD2 (6 bases). Germline V gene lookup returns CDR1 SGHNT and CDR2 YYREEE (reference sequence). V lost 0 bases and J lost 0, with 10 bases in between. The CDR3 runs 16 residues.

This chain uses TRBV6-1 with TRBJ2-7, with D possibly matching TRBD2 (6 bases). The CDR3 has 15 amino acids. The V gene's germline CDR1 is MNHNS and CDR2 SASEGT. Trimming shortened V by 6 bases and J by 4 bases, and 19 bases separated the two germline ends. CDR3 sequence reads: CASSASGLGGYEQYF. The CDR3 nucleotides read TGTGCCAGCAGCGCATCGGGACTCGGCGGGTACGAGCAGTACTTC.

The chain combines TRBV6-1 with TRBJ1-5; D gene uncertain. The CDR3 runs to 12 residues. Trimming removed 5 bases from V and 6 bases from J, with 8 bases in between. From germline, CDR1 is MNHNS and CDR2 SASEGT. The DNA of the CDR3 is TGTGCCAGCAGTACAGCAACTCAGCCCCAGCATTTT. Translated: CASSTATQPQHF.

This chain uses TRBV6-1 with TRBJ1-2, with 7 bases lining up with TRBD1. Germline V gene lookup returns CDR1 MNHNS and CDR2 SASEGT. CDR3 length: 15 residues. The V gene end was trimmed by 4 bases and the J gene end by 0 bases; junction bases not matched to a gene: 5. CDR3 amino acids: CASSGGTASNYGYTF. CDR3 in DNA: TGTGCCAGCAGTGGAGGGACAGCTTCTAACTATGGCTACACCTTC.

The CDR3 loop reads CASSIGTGVGETQYF. In DNA form, the CDR3 reads TGTGCCAGTAGTATCGGGACAGGAGTGGGAGAGACCCAGTACTTC. The chain recombines TRBV19 with TRBJ2-5; 8 bases map to TRBD1. Per germline, CDR1 LNHDA and CDR2 SQIVND (reference sequence). The CDR3 length is 15 residues. V shed 3 bases and J 4 bases; nucleotides not matched to a gene: 7.

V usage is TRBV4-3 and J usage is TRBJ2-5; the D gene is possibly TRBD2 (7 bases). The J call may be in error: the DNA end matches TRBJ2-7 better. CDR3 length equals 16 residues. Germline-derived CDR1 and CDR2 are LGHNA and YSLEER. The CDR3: CASSQGEGGGPYEQYF. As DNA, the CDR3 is TGCGCCAGCAGCCAAGGGGAAGGGGGAGGGCCCTACGAGCAGTACTTC.

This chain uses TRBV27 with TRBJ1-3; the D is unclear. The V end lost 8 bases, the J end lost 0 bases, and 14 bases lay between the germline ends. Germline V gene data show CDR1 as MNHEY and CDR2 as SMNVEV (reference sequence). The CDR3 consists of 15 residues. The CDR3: CASAREAHSGNTIYF. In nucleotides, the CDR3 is TGTGCCAGCGCACGAGAAGCACACTCTGGAAACACCATATATTTT.

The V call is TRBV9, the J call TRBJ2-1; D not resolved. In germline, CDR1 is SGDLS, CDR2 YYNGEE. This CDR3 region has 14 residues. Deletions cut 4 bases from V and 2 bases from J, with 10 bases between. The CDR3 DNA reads TGTGCCAGCAGCCGCACCGGCACCTACAATGAGCAGTTCTTC. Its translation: CASSRTGTYNEQFF.

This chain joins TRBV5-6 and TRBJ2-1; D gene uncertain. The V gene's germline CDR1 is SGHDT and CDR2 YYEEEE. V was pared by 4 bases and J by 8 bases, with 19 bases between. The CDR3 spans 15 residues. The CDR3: CASSPGSPRGDEQFF. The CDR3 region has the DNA TGTGCCAGCAGCCCCGGGTCTCCTCGCGGAGATGAGCAGTTCTTC.

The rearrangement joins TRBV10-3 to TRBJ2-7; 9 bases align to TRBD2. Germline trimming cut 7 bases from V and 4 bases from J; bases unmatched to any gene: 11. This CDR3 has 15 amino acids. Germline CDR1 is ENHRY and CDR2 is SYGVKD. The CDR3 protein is CAIKEGLAGTYEQYF. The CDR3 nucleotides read TGTGCCATCAAGGAGGGGCTAGCGGGAACGTACGAGCAGTACTTC.

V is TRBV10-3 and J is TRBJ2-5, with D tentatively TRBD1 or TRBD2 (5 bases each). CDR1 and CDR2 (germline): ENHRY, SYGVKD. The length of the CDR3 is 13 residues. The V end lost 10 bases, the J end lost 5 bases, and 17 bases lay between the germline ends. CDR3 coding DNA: TGTGCCACGGGGCTTAACTCTGAGGAGACCCAGTACTTC. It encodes CATGLNSEETQYF.

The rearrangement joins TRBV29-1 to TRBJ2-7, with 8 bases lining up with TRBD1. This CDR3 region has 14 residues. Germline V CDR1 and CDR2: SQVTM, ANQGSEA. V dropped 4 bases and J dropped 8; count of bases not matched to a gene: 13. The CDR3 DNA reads TGCAGCGTTGGTTCCTCCGGACAGGGTATCAAGCAGTACTTC. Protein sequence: CSVGSSGQGIKQYF.

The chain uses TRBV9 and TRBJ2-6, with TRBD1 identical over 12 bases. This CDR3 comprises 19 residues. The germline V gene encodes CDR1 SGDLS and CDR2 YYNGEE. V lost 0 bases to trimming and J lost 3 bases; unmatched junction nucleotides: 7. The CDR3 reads CASSVAPGTGGFGANVLTF. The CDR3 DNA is TGTGCCAGCAGCGTAGCCCCCGGGACAGGGGGCTTTGGGGCCAACGTCCTGACTTTC.

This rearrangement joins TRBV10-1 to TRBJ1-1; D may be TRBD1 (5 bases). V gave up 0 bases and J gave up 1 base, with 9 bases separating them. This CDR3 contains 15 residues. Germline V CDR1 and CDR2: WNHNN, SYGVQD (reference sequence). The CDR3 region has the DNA TGCGCCAGCAGTGAGTCCGCGGGACCGAACACTGAAGCTTTCTTT. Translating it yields CASSESAGPNTEAFF.

The CDR3 DNA follows: TGTGCCAGTAGTGGCTGGGGGAGGGACGAGCAGTACTTC. Its protein product is CASSGWGRDEQYF. J is TRBJ2-7 and V is TRBV19; 7 nucleotides match TRBD2. Unmatched junction bases numbered 6, after V lost 5 bases and J lost 5 bases. The CDR3 length is 13 residues. Germline V gives CDR1 LNHDA, CDR2 SQIVND (reference sequence).

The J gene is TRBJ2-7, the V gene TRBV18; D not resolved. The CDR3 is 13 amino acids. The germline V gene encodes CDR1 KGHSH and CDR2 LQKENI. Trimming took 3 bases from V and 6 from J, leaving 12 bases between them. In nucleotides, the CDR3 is TGTGCCAGCTCACCGAGTCAGCTAATCGAGCAGTACTTC. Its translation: CASSPSQLIEQYF. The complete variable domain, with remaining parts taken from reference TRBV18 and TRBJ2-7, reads NAGVMQNPRHLVRRRGQEARLRCSPMKGHSHVYWYRQLPEEGLKFMVYLQKENIIDESGMPKERFSAEFPKEGPSILRIQQVVRGDSAAYFCASSPSQLIEQYFGPGTRLTVT.

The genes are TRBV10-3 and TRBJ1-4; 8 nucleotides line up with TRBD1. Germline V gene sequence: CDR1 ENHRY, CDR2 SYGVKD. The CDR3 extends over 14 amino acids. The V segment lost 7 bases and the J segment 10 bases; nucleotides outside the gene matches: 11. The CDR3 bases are TGTGCCATCAATCCCGGGACAGGCCCAGGAAAACTGTTTTTT. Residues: CAINPGTGPGKLFF.

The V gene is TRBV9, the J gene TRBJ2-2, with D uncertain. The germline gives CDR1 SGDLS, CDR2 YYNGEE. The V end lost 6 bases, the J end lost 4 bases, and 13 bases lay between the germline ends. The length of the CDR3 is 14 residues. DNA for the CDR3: TGTGCCAGCACCCAGGACCAGGTCACCGGGGAGCTGTTTTTT. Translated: CASTQDQVTGELFF.

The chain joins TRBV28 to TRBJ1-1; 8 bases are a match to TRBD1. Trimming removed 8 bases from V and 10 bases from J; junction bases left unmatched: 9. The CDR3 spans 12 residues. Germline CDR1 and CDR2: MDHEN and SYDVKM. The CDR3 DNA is TGTGCCAGCCGAACAGGGGGTGGGAGAGCTTTCTTT. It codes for CASRTGGGRAFF.